This TCR beta chain comes out of a study of blood T cell repertoires in COVID-19. This CDR3 region has 14 residues. CDR1 is MDHEN, CDR2 SYDVKM, per germline. With 2 bases removed from V and 4 bases from J, the gap between germline ends came to 8 bases. The protocol was immunoSEQ multiplex PCR, while the TCRdb copy is restricted to in-frame clones and leaves out a portion. The profile shows 100,000 to 150,000 clones, approximately 89% of them singletons. The chain combines TRBV28 with TRBJ1-4; D is unresolved. Sequenced sample: peripheral blood. This TCR was recovered from a woman aged 70-85 years with COVID-19, enrolled during active disease. CDR3 nucleotides: TGTGCCAGCAGTTTAAGCAGCGGTAATGAAAAACTGTTTTTT. It encodes CASSLSSGNEKLFF.